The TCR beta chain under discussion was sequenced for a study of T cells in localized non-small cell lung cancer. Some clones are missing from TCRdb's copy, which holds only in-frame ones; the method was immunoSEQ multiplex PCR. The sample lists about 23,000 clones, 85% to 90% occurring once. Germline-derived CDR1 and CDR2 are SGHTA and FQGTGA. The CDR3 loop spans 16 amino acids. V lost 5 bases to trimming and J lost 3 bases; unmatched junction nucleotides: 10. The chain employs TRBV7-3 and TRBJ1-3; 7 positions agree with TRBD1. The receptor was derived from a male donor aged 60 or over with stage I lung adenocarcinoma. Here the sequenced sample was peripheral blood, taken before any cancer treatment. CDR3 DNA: TGTGCCAGCAGCCTGTCGACAGGGCAAGGTGGAAACACCATATATTTT. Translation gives CASSLSTGQGGNTIYF. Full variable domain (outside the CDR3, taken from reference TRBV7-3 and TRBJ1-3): GAGVSQTPSNKVTEKGKYVELRCDPISGHTALYWYRQSLGQGPEFLIYFQGTGAADDSGLPNDRFFAVRPEGSVSTLKIQRTERGDSAVYLCASSLSTGQGGNTIYFGEGSWLTVV.